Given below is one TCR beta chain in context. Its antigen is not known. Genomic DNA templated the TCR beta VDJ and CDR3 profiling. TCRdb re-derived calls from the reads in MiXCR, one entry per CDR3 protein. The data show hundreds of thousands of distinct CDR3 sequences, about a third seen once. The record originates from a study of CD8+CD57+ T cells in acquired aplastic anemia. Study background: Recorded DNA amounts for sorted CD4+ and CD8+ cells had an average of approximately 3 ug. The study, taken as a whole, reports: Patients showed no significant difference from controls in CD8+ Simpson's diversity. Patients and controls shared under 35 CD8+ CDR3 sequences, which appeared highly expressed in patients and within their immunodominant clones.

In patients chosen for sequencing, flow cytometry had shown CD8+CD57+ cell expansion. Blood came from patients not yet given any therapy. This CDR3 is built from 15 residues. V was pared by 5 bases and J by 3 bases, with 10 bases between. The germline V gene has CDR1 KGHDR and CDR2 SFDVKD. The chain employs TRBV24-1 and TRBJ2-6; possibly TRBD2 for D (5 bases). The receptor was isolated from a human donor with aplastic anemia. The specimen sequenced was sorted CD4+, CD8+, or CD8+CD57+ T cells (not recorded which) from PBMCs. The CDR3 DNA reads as TGTGCCACCAGTGTTTCGGGGATTGGGGCCAACGTCCTGACTTTC. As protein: CATSVSGIGANVLTF.